The present T cell receptor beta chain was sequenced within a study of cytomegalovirus exposure and HLA in healthy donors. V trimming: 2 bases; J trimming: 4 bases; junction bases outside the gene matches: 1. Germline-derived CDR1 and CDR2 are SGHDT and YYEEEE. The CDR3 loop spans 14 amino acids. The PCR ran on 60 Vbeta and 13 Jbeta primers. Sequenced by immunoSEQ multiplex PCR; TCRdb stores in-frame clones only, minus some. The sample consists of 160,000 or so clones, 80% to 90% of them appearing once. The study's findings and limits: Cytomegalovirus status was reportedly diagnosed by the classifier with high specificity and sensitivity. The study put 150 or so TCR beta chains on its list as cytomegalovirus-associated.

Worth noting for this clone: Its specificity is not known.

Healthy bone marrow donors made up the donor group. Unrecorded immune exposures were likely, despite nominal health at sampling. The chain recombines TRBV5-6 with TRBJ1-5; the match to TRBD1 covers 9 bases. The sequenced material came from PBMCs. The receptor was isolated from a man over 45 in good health and CMV-seropositive. CDR3 in amino acids: CASSFGQGNQPQHF. Written as DNA, the CDR3 is TGTGCCAGCAGCTTCGGACAGGGGAATCAGCCCCAGCATTTT.